The entry below gives a single TCR beta chain sequence along with its context. What it binds is unknown. These data belong to a study of cytomegalovirus exposure and HLA in healthy donors. Findings of the study overall: Later analysis associated a missense DCLRE1C variant with TCR beta V- and J-gene trimming. Under in vitro conditions, three CMV-associated chains were confirmed as specific for CMV antigens.

The CDR3 consists of 13 residues. The J segment lost 3 bases and the V segment lost 5 bases, leaving 3 bases of the junction unmatched. Germline-derived CDR1 and CDR2 are SGHTA and FQGTGA. The PCR employed 60 Vbeta primers together with 13 Jbeta primers. Assay used: immunoSEQ multiplex PCR; TCRdb lists only in-frame clones, some missing. This sample's table reports more than 60,000 clones. The V call is TRBV7-3, the J call TRBJ1-1; TRBD1 aligns across 7 bases. What was sequenced was PBMCs. This TCR was recovered from a boy aged 10-17 years in good health and CMV-seronegative. The CDR3 nucleotides are TGTGCCAGCAGCCGCACAGGGGACACTGAAGCTTTCTTT. Its translation is CASSRTGDTEAFF.